These T cell receptor beta chains were read from a single sample in a study of naive and memory T cell subsets. TCRdb redid the calling of the 5' RACE reads with MiXCR, one entry per CDR3 protein. This table holds 55,000 to 70,000 distinct CDR3 sequences, approximately 6.6% found once. These TCRs come from a male donor in good health. Each CDR3 is given with its conserved first and last residue. Each record gives: D gene, V gene, J gene, clone size, CDR3 DNA, CDR3 protein. The D gene is left open where the match is weak. Clone sizes are given selectively: once, few, many, or a class where the clone is expanded.

d_gene: -
v_gene: TRBV5-1
j_gene: TRBJ1-5
abundance: few
CDR3nt: TGCGCCAGCAGCTTGTCAGGGGTGAGCAATCAGCCCCAGCATTTT
CDR3aa: CASSLSGVSNQPQHF

d_gene: TRBD1
v_gene: TRBV29-1
j_gene: TRBJ1-2
abundance: many
CDR3nt: TGCAGCGTTGTGGGACAGTGGGAGCTTGGCTACACCTTC
CDR3aa: CSVVGQWELGYTF

d_gene: -
v_gene: TRBV5-5
j_gene: TRBJ2-5
abundance: few
CDR3nt: TGTGCCAGCAGCGGGCTGTCGGCCGTGGGACCCATGCCCAATCCAGAGACCCAGTACTTC
CDR3aa: CASSGLSAVGPMPNPETQYF

d_gene: -
v_gene: TRBV29-1
j_gene: TRBJ2-1
abundance: few
CDR3nt: TGCAGCGTTGTCATTCCGTTGGCAGGGCCCTCCTACAATGAGCAGTTCTTC
CDR3aa: CSVVIPLAGPSYNEQFF

d_gene: -
v_gene: TRBV6-1
j_gene: TRBJ1-1
abundance: many
CDR3nt: TGTGCCAGCGTCCTAACGGGGAACACTGAAGCTTTCTTT
CDR3aa: CASVLTGNTEAFF

d_gene: -
v_gene: TRBV12-3/TRBV12-4
j_gene: TRBJ2-6
abundance: many
CDR3nt: TGTGCCAGCAGGTCCCAGGAGGTCGGGGCCAACGTCCTGACTTTC
CDR3aa: CASRSQEVGANVLTF

d_gene: -
v_gene: TRBV11-2
j_gene: TRBJ2-3
abundance: -
CDR3nt: TGTGCCAGCAGCTCTCATAGAGATACGCAGTATTTT
CDR3aa: CASSSHRDTQYF

d_gene: -
v_gene: TRBV18
j_gene: TRBJ1-1
abundance: -
CDR3nt: TGTGCCAGCTCACCACAGGGGGACCTGAACACTGAAGCTTTCTTT
CDR3aa: CASSPQGDLNTEAFF

d_gene: -
v_gene: TRBV5-1
j_gene: TRBJ2-7
abundance: many
CDR3nt: TGCGCCAGCAGCTTGGGTATGAACTACGAGCAGTACTTC
CDR3aa: CASSLGMNYEQYF

d_gene: TRBD1
v_gene: TRBV3-1
j_gene: TRBJ1-2
abundance: few
CDR3nt: TGTGCCAGCAGCCACTCGCAGGGGGCGACAGACTATGGCTACACCTTC
CDR3aa: CASSHSQGATDYGYTF

d_gene: -
v_gene: TRBV6-1
j_gene: TRBJ1-4
abundance: many
CDR3nt: TGTGCCAGCAGATTTAAAAGGACTACCGCAAGGGAAAAACTGTTTTTT
CDR3aa: CASRFKRTTAREKLFF

d_gene: TRBD1
v_gene: TRBV29-1
j_gene: TRBJ2-5
abundance: many
CDR3nt: TGCAGCGTTGAGCCACGGACAGGGGCGGACCAAGAGACCCAGTACTTC
CDR3aa: CSVEPRTGADQETQYF

d_gene: -
v_gene: TRBV20-1
j_gene: TRBJ1-2
abundance: many
CDR3nt: TGCAGTGCCCCCAGAGGAAGGGGTAACTATGGCTACACCTTC
CDR3aa: CSAPRGRGNYGYTF

d_gene: TRBD1
v_gene: TRBV29-1
j_gene: TRBJ2-5
abundance: -
CDR3nt: TGCAGCGCCCAGGAACCGACAGGGTGGAGTGAGTTAGTTTATCAAGAGACCCAGTACTTC
CDR3aa: CSAQEPTGWSELVYQETQYF